This TCR beta chain was identified during a study of human T cells and chemical hapten exposure. Overall study: During the approximately 23-week study period, patients had diphenylcyclopropenone applied to the scalp every week. A mostly female patient group had alopecia areata, totalis or universalis. Regarding the study as a whole: With regard to DPC sensitization, TCRs above 1 in 1000 frequency did not change.

The CDR3 consists of 16 residues. Germline assignment: CDR1 KGHDR and CDR2 SFDVKD. V shed 3 bases and J shed 0 bases, with 12 bases lying between them. Sample time point: patch test 1, 2 weeks after DPC sensitization. The treatment here: therapeutic diphenylcyclopropenone sensitization with weekly scalp DPC. This clonotype showed up just a few times. Its antigen is undetermined. The study's library attached unique molecular identifiers to single cDNA molecules. MiXCR was run by TCRdb on the RACE reads, yielding one entry per CDR3 protein. The sample has a few hundred thousand distinct CDR3 sequences, around 4.8% seen once.

The chain has TRBV24-1 and TRBJ2-3; no firm D call. This sequence originates from a woman in her forties or fifties with alopecia areata. Some clones in this sample may be carry-over from other donors' samples. The material was whole blood, obtained in connection with sensitization to the hapten diphenylcyclopropenone (DPC). Here the CDR3 DNA reads TGTGCCACCAGTGATCCCGGAGCCTCTAGCACAGATACGCAGTATTTT. This sequence encodes CATSDPGASSTDTQYF.